This TCR beta chain was documented in a study of CD8 T cell repertoires and HIV-1 epitope variants. Study as a whole: T cells were stimulated with Twenty-five Gag and Nef peptides separately. 1M T cells were kept uncultured as a baseline.

This table comes from immunoSEQ multiplex PCR, and its TCRdb copy is limited to in-frame clones, with some not included. Altogether tens of thousands of clones are present, approximately 70% being singletons, with the ten largest covering roughly 25%. The germline gives CDR1 KGHSH, CDR2 LQKENI. The CDR3 totals 16 residues. The V and J ends lost 2 bases and 2 bases respectively, with 13 bases between them. The specimen sequenced was uncultured baseline CD8+ T cells from peripheral blood mononuclear cells (PBMCs). V and J are TRBV18 and TRBJ1-5; D ambiguous. This TCR came from a male donor with HIV. CDR3 loop: CASSPSSGRGNQPQHF. CDR3 sequence (DNA): TGTGCCAGCTCACCAAGTTCAGGTCGCGGCAATCAGCCCCAGCATTTT.